This TCR beta chain was recovered during a study of blood T cell repertoires in COVID-19. Study-level information: The analysed material was cDNA or gDNA that came from T cells, B-cell-depleted T cells, or PBMCs.

The germline CDR1 and CDR2 sequences are KGHSH and LQKENI. V was clipped by 5 bases and J by 1 base; unmatched bases: 18. CDR3 size: 19 residues. Cohort allocation depended upon clinical history that participants reported. A single count supports this clone. In the original processing: The assay estimated nucleated cells by amplifying reference gene primers. Assay used: immunoSEQ multiplex PCR; TCRdb lists only in-frame clones, some missing. The D gene and trimming were derived from the DNA, and the V and J assignments and clone size from that table. The data show more than 300,000 clones, roughly 89% seen once.

J is TRBJ1-2 and V is TRBV18; 8 bases fit TRBD1. This receptor was taken from a woman younger than 45 who had recovered from COVID-19. The sequencing sample was made of PBMCs or T cells enriched from blood (not recorded which). The CDR3 region has the DNA TGTGCCAGCTCATACAGAGTATCGGGACAGGCCGTCTATAACTATGGCTACACCTTC. The encoded protein is CASSYRVSGQAVYNYGYTF.